The 17 T cell receptor beta chains below were found in one sample sequenced in a study of T-cell reconstitution after alpha-beta-depleted transplantation in children. Unique molecular identifiers featured in how the TCRbeta library was prepared. Each CDR3 protein is one row after TCRdb ran MiXCR on the PCR reads. The top ten clones hold less than 5% of a sample with about 610,000 distinct CDR3 sequences, about 10% of them seen once. The sample in question was PBMCs from the stem cell graft donor, obtained from the stem cell graft. These receptors were obtained from a human donor who donated a stem cell graft to a child with acute myeloid leukemia.

This clonotype was picked up many times. V usage is TRBV5-1 and J usage is TRBJ2-3; possible D gene TRBD2, 6 bases. The germline gives CDR1 SGHRS, CDR2 YFSETQ. The CDR3 runs to 14 residues. The V end was cut by 0 bases, the J end by 6 bases, with 11 bases between. The CDR3 loop reads CASSLAGEVDTQYF. CDR3 nucleotide sequence: TGCGCCAGCAGCTTGGCGGGAGAGGTTGATACGCAGTATTTT. The whole variable domain, filled in from reference TRBV5-1 and TRBJ2-3, reads KAGVTQTPRYLIKTRGQQVTLSCSPISGHRSVSWYQQTPGQGLQFLFEYFSETQRNKGNFPGRFSGRQFSNSRSEMNVSTLELGDSALYLCASSLAGEVDTQYFGPGTRLTVL.

This chain uses TRBV20-1 with TRBJ2-2; possibly TRBD2 for D (6 bases). Trimming took 6 bases from V and 5 from J, leaving 19 bases between them. The CDR3 is 15 residues long. Germline V gives CDR1 DFQATT, CDR2 SNEGSKA (reference sequence). The CDR3 DNA is TGCAGTGCAAAGAGGGATAGCGCGGGGACCGGGGAGCTGTTTTTT. This translates into CSAKRDSAGTGELFF.

There are a few counts of this clonotype. The rearrangement uses TRBV10-3 and TRBJ1-1, with 7 positions matching TRBD1. The CDR3 spans 13 residues. CDR1 ENHRY and CDR2 SYGVKD come from the germline V gene. The trim removed 5 bases at V and 6 bases at J, leaving 6 bases unmatched. In DNA form, the CDR3 reads TGTGCCATCAGTATTGGGCAGGGGGCTGAAGCTTTCTTT. It encodes CAISIGQGAEAFF.

This clonotype has more than one count but fewer than ten. The chain has TRBV25-1 and TRBJ2-1; D may be TRBD2 (5 bases). Germline V gene data show CDR1 as MGHDK and CDR2 as SYGVNS. V lost 2 bases, J lost 1 base, and 12 bases lay in between. The CDR3 covers 16 residues. In DNA, the CDR3 is TGTGCCAGCAGTGAACGCGGGCCGTCTTCCTACAATGAGCAGTTCTTC. This gives the protein CASSERGPSSYNEQFF.

The J gene is TRBJ1-2, the V gene TRBV5-1, with TRBD1 matching 11 bases. The junction had 8 bases not matched to a gene; V was cut back by 3 bases and J by 4 bases. Per the germline V gene, CDR1 is SGHRS and CDR2 is YFSETQ. CDR3 length: 16 residues. The chain's CDR3 is CASSSSGTGGGYGYTF. The CDR3 coding sequence is TGCGCCAGCAGCTCCTCCGGGACAGGGGGTGGCTATGGCTACACCTTC.

The chain has TRBV27 and TRBJ1-2; TRBD1 matches 7 bases. The length of the CDR3 is 14 residues. V lost 6 bases, J lost 8 bases, and 12 bases stayed unmatched. Germline V lookup: CDR1 MNHEY, CDR2 SMNVEV (reference sequence). DNA for the CDR3: TGTGCCAGCAGCGTGACAGGGTCAACAGGCGGCTACACCTTC. It yields the protein CASSVTGSTGGYTF.

This clonotype was seen a handful of times. This chain uses TRBV6-1 with TRBJ2-1; D is unclear. CDR1 and CDR2 (germline): MNHNS, SASEGT. Trimming took off 2 bases at V and 8 bases at J, with 7 bases between the two ends. This CDR3 has 12 residues. The chain's CDR3 is CASSERSDEQFF. The DNA for the CDR3 is TGTGCCAGCAGTGAAAGGTCGGATGAGCAGTTCTTC.

This clonotype appeared a few times. The chain links TRBV6-5 to TRBJ1-1; D unclear. The CDR3 covers 12 residues. The V end lost 11 bases, the J end lost 0 bases, and 10 bases lay between the germline ends. Germline V gene sequence: CDR1 MNHEY, CDR2 SVGAGI. CDR3 sequence reads: CARPLMNTEAFF. Here the CDR3 DNA reads TGTGCCCGGCCCCTCATGAACACTGAAGCTTTCTTT.

The table lists this clonotype with many counts. The V and J genes are TRBV7-3 and TRBJ2-1; TRBD2 matches 7 bases. Germline V gives CDR1 SGHTA, CDR2 FQGTGA. The V segment lost 4 bases and the J segment 9 bases; nucleotides outside the gene matches: 12. This CDR3 region has 15 residues. CDR3 DNA sequence: TGTGCCAGCAGCTGGGCTAGCGGAGCTCGGAGTGAGCAGTTCTTC. It codes for CASSWASGARSEQFF.

This clonotype was recorded a few times. The V and J genes are TRBV12-3 or TRBV12-4 and TRBJ2-7; either TRBD1 or TRBD2 may fit D (5 bases each). This CDR3 contains 13 residues. The V end was cut by 5 bases, the J end by 7 bases, with 15 bases between. The DNA of the CDR3 is TGTGCCAGCAGTGACACCGTTTGGGGGGAGCAGTACTTC. Translated: CASSDTVWGEQYF.

This clonotype was recorded a few times. V and J are TRBV10-3 and TRBJ1-4, with D hard to call. Germline CDR1 and CDR2: ENHRY and SYGVKD. The CDR3 is made up of 12 amino acids. CDR3 sequence (DNA): TGTGCTGTTAGGTCGGCAAATGAAAAACTGTTTTTT. The encoded protein is CAVRSANEKLFF.

Remarks on this clonotype: This may be a read error, as it is one base from a much larger clone. The chain recombines TRBV3-1 with TRBJ2-1, with 8 bases matching TRBD2. Germline V CDR1 and CDR2: LGHDT, YNNKEL (reference sequence). There are 14 residues in the CDR3. Germline trimming cut 6 bases from V and 0 bases from J; bases unmatched to any gene: 1. Here the CDR3 DNA reads TGTGCCAGCAGAGGGACTAGCTCCTACAATGAGCAGTTCTTC. Its protein product is CASRGTSSYNEQFF.

This clonotype was picked up many times. The chain has TRBV12-3 or TRBV12-4 and TRBJ2-5; D gene ambiguous. This CDR3 region has 13 residues. V lost 7 bases and J lost 0, with 9 bases in between. The CDR3 region is CASNQKYQETQYF. The CDR3 nucleotides read TGTGCCAGCAATCAAAAGTACCAAGAGACCCAGTACTTC.

This chain uses TRBV5-1 with TRBJ2-5; the D gene is possibly TRBD2 (5 bases). This CDR3 region has 13 residues. Trimming cost V 1 base and J 5 bases, with 9 bases left between them. Germline CDR1 reads SGHRS; CDR2 reads YFSETQ. The CDR3 DNA sequence: TGCGCCAGCAGCTTGACGACGGGGGAGACCCAGTACTTC. Translated: CASSLTTGETQYF.

This clonotype was observed a handful of times. CDR3 in amino acids: CAWIGSGILYNEQFF. The CDR3 region has the DNA TGTGCCTGGATAGGTAGCGGGATTTTGTACAATGAGCAGTTCTTC. This chain uses TRBV30 with TRBJ2-1, with TRBD2 matching over 8 bases. Germline CDR1 is GTSNPN and CDR2 is SVGIG (reference sequence). The CDR3 consists of 15 residues. The V and J ends lost 4 bases and 4 bases, in that order; junction bases with no gene match: 9.

This clonotype was observed a few times. The chain has TRBV6-5 and TRBJ2-2; unclear D gene. The CDR3 sequence is 16 residues long. Germline CDR1 and CDR2: MNHEY and SVGAGI. V shed 0 bases and J shed 0 bases, with 8 bases lying between them. The CDR3 DNA reads as TGTGCCAGCAGTTACTCGAGGCTAGCGAACACCGGGGAGCTGTTTTTT. It encodes CASSYSRLANTGELFF.

In the case of this clonotype: It may be a read error: a sequence one base away is much more abundant. V gene TRBV6-1 combines with J gene TRBJ2-3; no clear D. Trimming removed 3 bases from V and 2 bases from J, with 12 bases in between. CDR3 length: 15 residues. Germline lookup yields CDR1 MNHNS and CDR2 SASEGT. The DNA for the CDR3 is TGTGCCAGCAGTGAGCCTGGATGGAACACAGATACGCAGTATTTT. This encodes CASSEPGWNTDTQYF.